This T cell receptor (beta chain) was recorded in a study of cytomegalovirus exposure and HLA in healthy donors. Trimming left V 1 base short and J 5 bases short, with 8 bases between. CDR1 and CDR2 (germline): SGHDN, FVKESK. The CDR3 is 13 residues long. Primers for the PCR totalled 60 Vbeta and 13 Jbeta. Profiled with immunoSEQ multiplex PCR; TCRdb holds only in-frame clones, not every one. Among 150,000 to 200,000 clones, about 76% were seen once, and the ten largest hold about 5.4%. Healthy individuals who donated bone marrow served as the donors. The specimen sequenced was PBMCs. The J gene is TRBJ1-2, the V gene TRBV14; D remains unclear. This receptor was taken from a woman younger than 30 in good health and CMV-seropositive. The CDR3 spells CASSQGNTYGYTF. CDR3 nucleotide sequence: TGTGCCAGCAGCCAAGGCAACACGTATGGCTACACCTTC.